What follows are 4 T cell receptor beta chains derived from one specimen sequenced in a study of T-cell memory formation after mild COVID-19. TCRdb reanalysed the 5' RACE reads using MiXCR and keeps one entry per CDR3 protein. The table includes about 300,000 distinct CDR3 sequences, roughly a fifth detected once. Sequencing was done on a sample of PBMCs or a T cell subset sorted from them (not recorded which). These receptors originate from a man younger than 30 who had mild COVID-19 (a few samples of this study predate the infection). Cell type and time point are not known.

The CDR3 bases are TGTGCCAGCAGTTACTCGACAGGGGCAGGGACCACCTCTAACTATGGCTACACCTTC. Residues: CASSYSTGAGTTSNYGYTF. The gene calls are TRBV6-5 and TRBJ1-2; 8 nucleotides match TRBD1. The germline CDR1 and CDR2 sequences are MNHEY and SVGAGI. Germline trimming cut 0 bases from V and 0 bases from J; bases unmatched to any gene: 12. This CDR3 is 19 amino acids long.

The chain has TRBV27 and TRBJ2-7; tentatively, D is TRBD1 or TRBD2 (7 bases each). With 6 bases removed from V and 5 bases from J, the gap between germline ends came to 14 bases. Germline CDR1 is MNHEY and CDR2 is SMNVEV (reference sequence). The CDR3 loop spans 13 amino acids. This CDR3 is CASSRGGGDEQYV. The DNA for the CDR3 is TGTGCCAGCAGCAGGGGGGGGGGCGACGAGCAGTACGTC.

J is TRBJ2-5 and V is TRBV9; 12 positions agree with TRBD2. The CDR3 has 16 amino acids. Germline V gene lookup returns CDR1 SGDLS and CDR2 YYNGEE. V lost 3 bases to trimming and J lost 7 bases; unmatched junction nucleotides: 10. CDR3 coding DNA: TGTGCCAGCAGCGCCTCCGGGACTAGCGGGTTAGTGACCCAGTACTTC. Translation: CASSASGTSGLVTQYF.

The chain couples TRBV3-1 to TRBJ1-2; possible D gene TRBD1, 6 bases. In germline, CDR1 is LGHDT, CDR2 YNNKEL (reference sequence). Trimming stripped 4 bases from V and 5 bases from J, with 20 bases between. The CDR3 loop spans 16 amino acids. The CDR3: CASSRGGDTPRYGYTF. The CDR3 DNA is TGTGCCAGCAGCCGCGGGGGGGACACCCCCCGGTATGGCTACACCTTC.